These T cell receptor beta chains were read from a single sample in a study of cytomegalovirus exposure and HLA in healthy donors. Clones were read by immunoSEQ multiplex PCR, and TCRdb kept only the in-frame ones, dropping some. The table shows 100,000 to 150,000 clones, with roughly four fifths occurring only once. The sample consisted of PBMCs. The receptors were sampled from a boy aged 2 to 10 in good health and CMV-seronegative. CDR3s include the opening cysteine and the closing phenylalanine or tryptophan. D genes are given only for firm matches. Clone size is stated in some rows and not others, as once, few, many or a class when expanded.

V	J	size	D	CDR3	DNA
TRBV30	TRBJ2-1	-	-	CAWSLSTQRAYNEQFF	TGTGCCTGGAGTCTATCGACCCAGAGGGCCTACAATGAGCAGTTCTTC
TRBV10-3	TRBJ2-3	-	TRBD2	CAINGDYTNTQYF	TGTGCCATCAATGGGGACTATACAAATACGCAGTATTTT
TRBV29-1	TRBJ2-3	-	-	CSVEGRTSTDTQYF	TGCAGCGTTGAAGGGCGGACTAGCACAGATACGCAGTATTTT
TRBV19	TRBJ2-5	-	-	CASSSGSRQETQYF	TGTGCCAGTAGTTCCGGGTCGAGGCAAGAGACCCAGTACTTC
TRBV4-1	TRBJ2-1	-	-	CASSQPFGDEQFF	TGCGCCAGCAGCCAACCATTCGGGGATGAGCAGTTCTTC
TRBV6-1	TRBJ1-1	once	-	CASSRGWTEAFF	TGTGCCAGCAGTAGGGGGTGGACTGAAGCTTTCTTT
TRBV7-3	TRBJ1-3	-	-	CASSLTSGHSGNTIYF	TGTGCCAGCAGCTTAACGTCAGGCCACTCTGGAAACACCATATATTTT
TRBV25-1	TRBJ2-2	few	-	CASSRENTGELFF	TGTGCCAGCAGCAGGGAGAACACCGGGGAGCTGTTTTTT
TRBV6-5	TRBJ1-5	once	TRBD1	CASSFDRGPGQPQHF	TGTGCCAGCAGCTTCGACAGGGGGCCGGGTCAGCCCCAGCATTTT
TRBV6-1	TRBJ1-2	-	-	CASGGGRERGYYGYTF	TGTGCCAGCGGTGGTGGTAGGGAAAGGGGGTACTATGGCTACACCTTC
TRBV19	TRBJ2-5	-	TRBD1	CASSVGTAKETQYF	TGTGCCAGTAGTGTCGGGACAGCCAAAGAGACCCAGTACTTC
TRBV6-5	TRBJ1-1	-	-	CASSYRGGEVLTEAFF	TGTGCCAGCAGTTACAGGGGGGGCGAGGTTCTCACTGAAGCTTTCTTT
TRBV27	TRBJ2-2	-	TRBD2	CASSLGGSSTGELFF	TGTGCCAGCAGTTTGGGAGGGAGTAGCACCGGGGAGCTGTTTTTT
TRBV4-1	TRBJ2-5	-	TRBD1	CASSQDQGVGWGTQYF	TGCGCCAGCAGCCAAGATCAGGGGGTAGGATGGGGGACCCAGTACTTC
TRBV7-2	TRBJ2-3	-	TRBD2	CASSFGLVAEKGTDTQYF	TGTGCCAGCAGCTTCGGACTAGTAGCGGAGAAGGGGACAGATACGCAGTATTTT
TRBV29-1	TRBJ1-2	-	-	CSVGEGFYGYTF	TGCAGCGTCGGGGAGGGATTCTATGGCTACACCTTC
TRBV7-2	TRBJ1-2	once	-	CASSFRRESGYTF	TGTGCCAGCAGCTTTCGCAGGGAAAGTGGCTACACCTTC
TRBV29-1	TRBJ2-1	-	-	CSATGNSYNEQFF	TGCAGCGCCACAGGGAACTCCTACAATGAGCAGTTCTTC
TRBV6-6	TRBJ2-7	-	TRBD2	CASSPTSVGEQYF	TGTGCCAGCAGTCCCACTAGCGTGGGGGAGCAGTACTTC
TRBV18	TRBJ1-2	once	TRBD1	CASSPRPDRVGRPTYGYTF	TGTGCCAGCTCACCGAGACCGGACAGGGTGGGGAGACCCACCTATGGCTACACCTTC
TRBV7-7	TRBJ2-1	once	TRBD2	CASSLGLAGLDEQFF	TGTGCTAGCAGCTTAGGACTAGCGGGACTCGATGAGCAGTTCTTC
TRBV6-6	TRBJ1-2	-	-	CASSTTGPPFSF	TGTGCCAGCAGCACGACAGGTCCGCCTTTTTCCTTC
TRBV6-4	TRBJ2-1	few	TRBD2	CASSDASGGFNEQFF	TGTGCCAGCAGTGACGCTAGCGGGGGTTTTAATGAGCAGTTCTTC
TRBV5-6	TRBJ2-2	-	-	CASLLGPNTGELFF	TGTGCCAGCCTATTGGGCCCGAACACCGGGGAGCTGTTTTTT
TRBV7-8	TRBJ1-4	-	-	CASSLRGGPRGKLFF	TGTGCCAGCAGCTTACGGGGGGGGCCTCGGGGAAAACTGTTTTTT
TRBV27	TRBJ2-5	-	TRBD2	CASSRSGTSTQETQYF	TGTGCCAGCAGCCGATCCGGGACTAGCACCCAAGAGACCCAGTACTTC
TRBV15	TRBJ1-4	-	-	CATSRDPRIGEKLFF	TGTGCCACCAGCAGAGATCCTCGGATCGGGGAAAAACTGTTTTTT
TRBV7-9	TRBJ2-1	few	TRBD1	CASSLAGTGQNNEQFF	TGTGCCAGCAGCTTAGCGGGGACAGGGCAGAACAATGAGCAGTTCTTC
TRBV7-2	TRBJ1-4	-	-	CASSSRGNEKLFF	TGTGCCAGCAGCTCTAGGGGTAATGAAAAACTGTTTTTT
TRBV6-4	TRBJ2-1	-	-	CASSDSTGTYNEQFF	TGTGCCAGCAGTGACTCAACAGGCACCTACAATGAGCAGTTCTTC
TRBV4-2	TRBJ1-1	few	TRBD1	CASSQVATGGGNTEAFF	TGTGCCAGCAGCCAAGTGGCAACAGGGGGCGGGAACACTGAAGCTTTCTTT
TRBV5-4	TRBJ1-1	-	TRBD1	CASSFDRGTEAFF	TGTGCCAGCAGCTTTGACAGGGGGACTGAAGCTTTCTTT
TRBV11-2	TRBJ2-3	-	-	CASSSYRSGDTQYF	TGTGCCAGCAGCTCATACAGGTCGGGAGATACGCAGTATTTT
TRBV10-3	TRBJ1-6	-	TRBD1	CAISESRTGRSPLHF	TGTGCCATCAGTGAGTCCCGGACAGGGCGATCACCCCTCCACTTT
TRBV4-1	TRBJ1-5	-	-	CASSQDAGGNQPQHF	TGCGCCAGCAGCCAAGATGCAGGGGGCAATCAGCCCCAGCATTTT
TRBV11-2	TRBJ2-7	-	-	CASSWDKFYEQYF	TGTGCCAGCAGCTGGGACAAGTTCTACGAGCAGTACTTC
TRBV9	TRBJ2-5	-	-	CASSARGSEGTQYF	TGTGCCAGCAGCGCCCGAGGCAGTGAAGGGACCCAGTACTTC
TRBV4-2	TRBJ1-6	-	-	CASSQANSDSPLHF	TGTGCCAGCAGCCAAGCGAACAGTGATTCACCCCTCCACTTT
TRBV7-9	TRBJ2-1	-	-	CSSSHRSYNEQFF	TGTTCCAGCAGCCACAGATCCTACAATGAGCAGTTCTTC
TRBV2	TRBJ1-1	-	TRBD1	CASSTGGHTEAFF	TGTGCCAGCAGTACAGGGGGACACACTGAAGCTTTCTTT
TRBV5-1	TRBJ1-2	-	-	CASSLTGPGGYTF	TGCGCCAGCAGCTTGACAGGGCCCGGCGGCTACACCTTC
TRBV6-1	TRBJ2-3	-	TRBD1	CASSGLGDRGWADTQYF	TGTGCCAGCAGTGGTTTGGGGGACAGGGGGTGGGCAGATACGCAGTATTTT
TRBV4-2	TRBJ2-5	-	-	CASSQDPPGDGKTQYF	TGTGCCAGCAGCCAAGACCCCCCGGGAGACGGGAAGACCCAGTACTTC
TRBV10-3	TRBJ2-3	few	TRBD2	CAISELGVAGETDTQYF	TGTGCCATCAGTGAATTGGGGGTAGCGGGGGAGACAGATACGCAGTATTTT
TRBV27	TRBJ2-7	-	TRBD1	CASTPGTGYEQYF	TGTGCCAGCACCCCCGGGACAGGGTACGAGCAGTACTTC
TRBV7-3	TRBJ1-2	-	-	CASSSATGLPDGYTF	TGTGCCAGCAGCTCGGCCACAGGGCTGCCGGATGGCTACACCTTC
TRBV5-8	TRBJ1-5	-	-	CASSANFLDQPQHF	TGTGCCAGCAGCGCGAACTTTCTAGACCAGCCCCAGCATTTT
TRBV11-2	TRBJ2-5	-	TRBD2	CASSPRMTSGGGEETQYF	TGTGCCAGCAGCCCTCGGATGACTAGCGGGGGAGGGGAAGAGACCCAGTACTTC
TRBV21-1	TRBJ2-5	-	-	CASSTGTGGSETQYF	TGTGCCAGCAGTACGGGGACAGGGGGAAGCGAGACCCAGTACTTC
TRBV6-1	TRBJ2-1	-	-	CASSIQVPYNEQFF	TGTGCCAGCAGTATACAGGTCCCCTACAATGAGCAGTTCTTC
TRBV27	TRBJ1-1	-	TRBD1	CASSPQGATEAFF	TGTGCCAGCAGTCCCCAGGGGGCCACTGAAGCTTTCTTT
TRBV13	TRBJ2-5	once	-	CASKGGRQETQYF	TGTGCCAGCAAAGGCGGCCGCCAAGAGACCCAGTACTTC
TRBV19	TRBJ2-3	-	-	CASSISPGTRIGTQYF	TGTGCCAGTAGTATATCTCCCGGGACACGGATCGGGACGCAGTATTTT
TRBV9	TRBJ2-5	few	-	CASSDPTLGGTQYF	TGTGCCAGCAGCGACCCTACCCTTGGTGGGACCCAGTACTTC
TRBV5-4	TRBJ1-1	-	TRBD1	CASSFGGQEDTEAFF	TGTGCCAGCAGCTTTGGGGGACAGGAAGACACTGAAGCTTTCTTT
TRBV4-3	TRBJ2-7	-	TRBD2	CASSQDGLAGAGEQYF	TGCGCCAGCAGCCAAGATGGACTAGCGGGGGCCGGCGAGCAGTACTTC
TRBV6-1	TRBJ2-5	few	TRBD1	CASSDLAGGLETQYF	TGTGCCAGCAGTGATTTGGCAGGGGGTTTGGAGACCCAGTACTTC
TRBV27	TRBJ2-7	-	TRBD1	CASKPGQGAYEQYF	TGTGCCAGCAAACCGGGACAGGGAGCCTACGAGCAGTACTTC
TRBV7-6	TRBJ1-1	-	TRBD1	CASSFGTGNTEAFF	TGTGCCAGCAGCTTTGGGACAGGGAACACTGAAGCTTTCTTT
TRBV11-2	TRBJ1-3	-	-	CASSTGVGNTIYF	TGTGCCAGCAGCACGGGGGTGGGAAACACCATATATTTT